The next 5 T cell receptor beta chains were all read from a single sample in a study of human T cells and chemical hapten exposure. TCRdb used MiXCR to reprocess the RACE reads, holding one entry per CDR3 protein. The sample records hundreds of thousands of distinct CDR3 sequences, nearly 6.5% being singletons. Noted time point: patch test 2, 6 weeks after DPC sensitization. As for treatment: therapeutic diphenylcyclopropenone sensitization with weekly scalp DPC. The specimen was whole blood, collected in connection with sensitization to the hapten diphenylcyclopropenone (DPC). Source of these receptors: a young woman with alopecia areata. Some clones in this sample may be carry-over from other donors' samples.

This clonotype was observed a few times. The chain uses TRBV7-2 and TRBJ1-3; D is uncertain. CDR3 length equals 13 residues. Germline V gene data show CDR1 as SGHTA and CDR2 as FQGNSA. Trimming removed 7 bases at V and 2 bases at J, with 9 bases between. CDR3 coding DNA: TGTGCCAGCACCCCCGACACTGGAAACACCATATATTTT. This sequence encodes CASTPDTGNTIYF. Supplemented by reference TRBV7-2 and TRBJ1-3, the full variable domain reads GAGVSQSPSNKVTEKGKDVELRCDPISGHTALYWYRQSLGQGLEFLIYFQGNSAPDKSGLPSDRFSAERTGGSVSTLTIQRTQQEDSAVYLCASTPDTGNTIYFGEGSWLTVV.

Worth noting for this clonotype: A much larger clone sits a single nucleotide away, making a read error possible. J is TRBJ2-5 and V is TRBV6-6, with D perhaps matching TRBD1 (6 bases). The length of the CDR3 is 15 residues. CDR1 is MNHNY, CDR2 SVGAGI, per germline (reference sequence). V lost 0 bases and J 7 bases, leaving 15 bases between the germline ends. This CDR3 is CASSYSGQQGVTQYF. In DNA form, the CDR3 reads TGTGCCAGCAGTTACTCCGGACAGCAAGGTGTGACCCAGTACTTC.

This clonotype showed up many times. The chain recombines TRBV5-6 with TRBJ2-5, with 8 positions matching TRBD1. Germline CDR1 reads SGHDT; CDR2 reads YYEEEE. CDR3 size: 15 residues. J lost 0 bases, V lost 4 bases, and 5 bases had no gene match. The CDR3 region is CASSRTGKDQETQYF. CDR3 in DNA: TGTGCCAGCAGCCGGACAGGGAAAGACCAAGAGACCCAGTACTTC.

This clonotype was counted at least ten times. The chain joins TRBV28 to TRBJ2-7; D might be TRBD1 (5 bases). In germline, CDR1 is MDHEN, CDR2 SYDVKM. The length of the CDR3 is 14 residues. Trimming pared 6 bases from V and 0 bases from J, leaving 12 bases between. The CDR3 DNA sequence: TGTGCCAGCAGACCGGACACATTCTCCTACGAGCAGTACTTC. Its protein product is CASRPDTFSYEQYF.

This clonotype was picked up many times. The genes are TRBV9 and TRBJ2-7; 8 bases line up with TRBD2. V lost 0 bases, J lost 2 bases, and 4 bases stayed unmatched. This CDR3 has 15 residues. CDR1 is SGDLS and CDR2 is YYNGEE in the germline V gene. CDR3 sequence: CASSVAERGPYEQYF. DNA for the CDR3: TGTGCCAGCAGCGTAGCGGAGCGGGGGCCCTACGAGCAGTACTTC.